The 24 T cell receptor beta chains given below trace back to one sample, sequenced in a study of shared clonotypes between healthy human individuals. Data came from immunoSEQ multiplex PCR; TCRdb stores just in-frame clones and leaves some out. The sample lists about 1 million clones, about 75% occurring once. Input material: memory CD4+ T cells sorted from blood. The subset here: CD45RA-negative fraction. These receptors were taken from a man younger than 30 in good health.

For this clone: Other DNA sequences in the same sample also yield this CDR3. This chain joins TRBV6-4 and TRBJ2-1, with D possibly called TRBD1 or TRBD2 (6 bases each). The CDR3 has 16 residues. From germline, CDR1 is MRHNA and CDR2 SNTAGT. Trimming took 0 bases from V and 0 from J, leaving 9 bases between them. The CDR3 is CASSDSGGGSYNEQFF. CDR3 DNA: TGTGCCAGCAGTGACTCGGGGGGCGGCTCCTACAATGAGCAGTTCTTC.

This clone was detected only a few times. The rearrangement joins TRBV21-1 to TRBJ2-1; the D call of TRBD1 is as the table states it, not checked on the DNA. TRBV21-1 is annotated as a pseudogene. The CDR3 is made up of 11 amino acids. Written as DNA, the CDR3 is TGTGCCGGGGACAGTTACAATGAGCAGTTCTTC. Translation: CAGDSYNEQFF.

J is TRBJ2-7 and V is TRBV5-6, with 8 bases identical to TRBD1. CDR1 and CDR2 from the germline V gene are SGHDT and YYEEEE. This CDR3 is built from 16 residues. The V and J ends lost 4 bases and 3 bases, in that order; junction bases with no gene match: 12. CDR3: CASSGPGQASLYEQYF. CDR3 in DNA: TGTGCCAGCAGCGGGCCGGGACAGGCTAGTCTCTACGAGCAGTACTTC.

This rearrangement joins TRBV5-4 to TRBJ2-7; perhaps TRBD1 as D (6 bases). Between the trimmed V and J ends, which lost 5 bases and 3 bases, there was a span of 15 bases. The length of the CDR3 is 14 residues. Germline V CDR1 and CDR2: SGHNT, YYREEE (reference sequence). The CDR3 coding sequence is TGTGCCAGCAGTCTTCAGGGGTACAACTACGAGCAGTACTTC. This sequence encodes CASSLQGYNYEQYF.

The V and J genes are TRBV10-2 and TRBJ2-2; 12 bases are shared with TRBD2. CDR3 length: 17 amino acids. CDR1 and CDR2 from the germline V gene are WSHSY and SAAADI. J lost 3 bases, V lost 6 bases, and 8 bases had no gene match. In DNA, the CDR3 is TGCGCCAGCAGAGGACTAGCGGGGTCTGGGGACACCGGGGAGCTGTTTTTT. It yields the protein CASRGLAGSGDTGELFF.

V usage is TRBV11-2 and J usage is TRBJ1-1, with 7 nucleotides matching TRBD1. The V gene's germline CDR1 is SGHAT and CDR2 FQNNGV. The CDR3 sequence is 13 residues long. V gave up 5 bases and J gave up 5 bases; unmatched junction bases: 5. The CDR3 spells CASSKQGWTEAFF. DNA for the CDR3: TGTGCCAGCAGCAAACAGGGGTGGACTGAAGCTTTCTTT.

The CDR3 bases are TGCGCCAGCAGCGGCCCTCAGGGTCCGCGGTACGAGCAGTACTTC. This translates into CASSGPQGPRYEQYF. The chain couples TRBV5-1 to TRBJ2-7; a weak D match, TRBD1 (5 bases). CDR1 is SGHRS, CDR2 YFSETQ, per germline. The ends were cut back, 4 bases at V and 4 bases at J, with 18 bases in the middle. The CDR3 length is 15 residues.

The chain joins TRBV10-2 to TRBJ1-5, with unresolved D. The ends were cut back, 0 bases at V and 10 bases at J, with 13 bases in the middle. Per the germline V gene, CDR1 is WSHSY and CDR2 is SAAADI. The CDR3 consists of 14 residues. The CDR3 DNA follows: TGCGCCAGCAGTGAGTCTGGGCTTCCTCAACCCCAGCATTTT. Translated, it gives CASSESGLPQPQHF.

In the case of this clone: This sample also contains other DNA sequences that code for the same CDR3. This sequence joins TRBV5-1 and TRBJ2-7; D remains unclear. V was pared by 0 bases and J by 3 bases, with 7 bases between. Germline lookup yields CDR1 SGHRS and CDR2 YFSETQ. This CDR3 is 13 amino acids long. CDR3 region: CASSLGSGYEQYF. CDR3 DNA: TGCGCCAGCAGCTTGGGCTCGGGCTACGAGCAGTACTTC.

V gene TRBV9 combines with J gene TRBJ1-3; a weak D match, TRBD1 (6 bases). CDR3 size: 15 residues. Between the trimmed V and J ends, which lost 4 bases and 3 bases, there was a span of 14 bases. Germline CDR1 reads SGDLS; CDR2 reads YYNGEE. CDR3 region: CASSTLSGVGNTIYF. CDR3 bases: TGTGCCAGCAGCACTCTGTCAGGGGTTGGAAACACCATATATTTT. Drawing the rest from reference TRBV9 and TRBJ1-3, the complete variable domain is DSGVTQTPKHLITATGQRVTLRCSPRSGDLSVYWYQQSLDQGLQFLIQYYNGEERAKGNILERFSAQQFPDLHSELNLSSLELGDSALYFCASSTLSGVGNTIYFGEGSWLTVV.

This clone came up a few times. The chain recombines TRBV11-2 with TRBJ2-3; D ambiguous. CDR3 size: 14 residues. Germline V lookup: CDR1 SGHAT, CDR2 FQNNGV. V was trimmed by 0 bases and J by 6 bases, leaving 10 bases between them. CDR3 sequence reads: CASSLDGTVDTQYF. The CDR3 DNA follows: TGTGCCAGCAGCTTAGATGGCACAGTGGATACGCAGTATTTT.

The chain uses TRBV9 and TRBJ2-1; possibly TRBD1 for D (6 bases). V was pared by 0 bases and J by 7 bases, with 14 bases between. The CDR3 sequence is 15 residues long. Germline V gene sequence: CDR1 SGDLS, CDR2 YYNGEE. CDR3 protein: CASSVAGGQRNEQFF. The CDR3 DNA reads TGTGCCAGCAGCGTAGCGGGTGGACAGAGGAATGAGCAGTTCTTC.

This clone came up many times. Different DNA sequences within this sample yield the same CDR3. The chain uses TRBV28 and TRBJ1-3, with 8 bases lining up with TRBD1. This CDR3 spans 16 amino acids. V was pared by 3 bases and J by 1 base, with 5 bases of the junction left unmatched. Germline V gene lookup returns CDR1 MDHEN and CDR2 SYDVKM. The CDR3 loop is CASSFLQGVSGNTIYF. CDR3 nucleotide sequence: TGTGCCAGCAGTTTCCTACAGGGGGTTTCTGGAAACACCATATATTTT. Combining the CDR3 with reference TRBV28 and TRBJ1-3 gives the whole variable domain DVKVTQSSRYLVKRTGEKVFLECVQDMDHENMFWYRQDPGLGLRLIYFSYDVKMKEKGDIPEGYSVSREKKERFSLILESASTNQTSMYLCASSFLQGVSGNTIYFGEGSWLTVV.

This sequence joins TRBV2 and TRBJ2-7; a weak D match, TRBD1 (5 bases). CDR3 length: 15 residues. V lost 10 bases and J lost 4, with 23 bases in between. CDR1 is SNHLY, CDR2 FYNNEI, per germline. CDR3 in amino acids: CAMDGQAQRGYEQYF. The CDR3 DNA follows: TGTGCCATGGATGGACAAGCCCAAAGGGGTTACGAGCAGTACTTC.

J is TRBJ2-7 and V is TRBV14, with 7 nucleotides matching TRBD2. Germline values: CDR1 SGHDN, CDR2 FVKESK. Germline trimming cut 3 bases from V and 1 base from J; bases unmatched to any gene: 0. This CDR3 is 13 amino acids long. The CDR3 sequence is CASSQGGSYEQYF. Written as DNA, the CDR3 is TGTGCCAGCAGCCAGGGGGGGTCCTACGAGCAGTACTTC.

This clone was seen a handful of times. The genes are TRBV28 and TRBJ2-7; the D is unclear. Germline V CDR1 and CDR2: MDHEN, SYDVKM. This CDR3 has 16 residues. Between the trimmed V and J ends, which lost 5 bases and 5 bases, there was a span of 22 bases. CDR3 amino acids: CASSPLSTLTGDEQYF. The CDR3, as DNA: TGTGCCAGCAGTCCTCTAAGCACCCTGACTGGGGACGAGCAGTACTTC.

V and J are TRBV9 and TRBJ1-6; the D is unclear. CDR3 length equals 14 residues. The germline V gene encodes CDR1 SGDLS and CDR2 YYNGEE. Deletions cut 6 bases from V and 7 bases from J, with 14 bases between. The CDR3 loop is CASTNLRGNSPLHF. The DNA for the CDR3 is TGTGCCAGCACCAATCTCAGAGGGAATTCACCCCTCCACTTT.

To note about this clone: This is likely an artifact of a read error, given a far larger clone one base away. In the same sample, other DNA sequences code for this CDR3. This sequence joins TRBV2 and TRBJ1-2; D uncertain. The CDR3 sequence is 13 residues long. From germline, CDR1 is SNHLY and CDR2 FYNNEI. Trimming cost V 4 bases and J 1 base, with 7 bases left between them. The CDR3 DNA follows: TGTGCCAGCAGTGCGGACCTTAACTATGGCTACACCTTC. As protein: CASSADLNYGYTF.

The chain employs TRBV29-1 and TRBJ2-2; D possibly corresponds to TRBD1 (6 bases). The CDR3 runs 15 residues. Germline CDR1 reads SQVTM; CDR2 reads ANQGSEA. Trimming stripped 7 bases from V and 2 bases from J, with 17 bases between. The CDR3 spells CSGTLGQLNTGELFF. The CDR3 DNA is TGCAGCGGTACCTTAGGACAGCTAAACACCGGGGAGCTGTTTTTT.

The chain joins TRBV5-6 to TRBJ1-2, with TRBD1 matching over 8 bases. The J segment lost 2 bases and the V segment lost 2 bases, leaving 8 bases of the junction unmatched. From germline, CDR1 is SGHDT and CDR2 YYEEEE. The CDR3 spans 16 residues. The CDR3 sequence: CASSFVRDRINYGYTF. For the CDR3, the DNA is TGTGCCAGCAGCTTCGTTAGGGACAGGATAAACTATGGCTACACCTTC.

The chain combines TRBV19 with TRBJ2-7; 9 nucleotides align to TRBD1. This CDR3 region has 15 residues. Trimming at V came to 5 bases and at J to 4 bases, leaving 9 bases not matched to a gene. Germline CDR1 and CDR2: LNHDA and SQIVND (reference sequence). CDR3 bases: TGTGCCAGTAGTTCAACAGGGGGCCGCCTTTACGAGCAGTACTTC. It yields the protein CASSSTGGRLYEQYF. Supplemented by reference TRBV19 and TRBJ2-7, the full variable domain reads DGGITQSPKYLFRKEGQNVTLSCEQNLNHDAMYWYRQDPGQGLRLIYYSQIVNDFQKGDIAEGYSVSREKKESFPLTVTSAQKNPTAFYLCASSSTGGRLYEQYFGPGTRLTVT.

This sequence joins TRBV29-1 and TRBJ1-3; D gene uncertain. The V gene lost 4 bases and the J gene lost 0 bases, with 7 bases spanning the gap. CDR1 and CDR2 (germline): SQVTM, ANQGSEA. The length of the CDR3 is 13 residues. The CDR3 DNA sequence: TGCAGCGTTGGGGCAACCTCTGGAAACACCATATATTTT. Protein: CSVGATSGNTIYF.

The V call is TRBV29-1, the J call TRBJ2-5; TRBD1 aligns across 10 bases. The J call is doubtful: the DNA matches TRBJ2-7 better. CDR1 SQVTM and CDR2 ANQGSEA come from the germline V gene. CDR3 length: 15 amino acids. CDR3 loop: CSVEDTGGQGYEQYF. The DNA for the CDR3 is TGCAGCGTTGAAGATACAGGGGGACAGGGGTACGAGCAGTACTTC.

Only one count was recorded for this clone. Other DNA variants within this sample encode the same CDR3. The rearrangement joins TRBV7-2 to TRBJ2-7; D uncertain. Looked up from germline, CDR1 is SGHTA and CDR2 is FQGNSA. This CDR3 is 13 amino acids long. Between the trimmed V and J ends, which lost 0 bases and 4 bases, there was a span of 7 bases. DNA of the CDR3: TGTGCCAGCAGCTTAGCGTGGGGATACGAGCAGTACTTC. Amino acids: CASSLAWGYEQYF.